This T cell receptor beta chain was sequenced in a study of blood T cell repertoires in COVID-19. About the study: The United States, Italy and Spain provided the acute and convalescent COVID-19 samples. The cDNA or gDNA used as material had been derived from T cells, B-cell-depleted T cells, or PBMCs.

CDR3 length: 15 amino acids. Trimming at V came to 1 base and at J to 4 bases, leaving 5 bases not matched to a gene. Germline V lookup: CDR1 SGHVS, CDR2 FNYEAQ. TCRdb's table, derived via immunoSEQ multiplex PCR, lists solely in-frame clones and lacks some. The sample shows around 100,000 clones, 87% of them seen only once. The TCR was taken from a human donor in a cohort sampled during active COVID-19. The chain is built from TRBV7-6 and TRBJ2-3; 7 nucleotides agree with TRBD2. Sequencing was done on a sample of peripheral blood. CDR3 in DNA: TGTGCCAGCAGCTTAGATTGGGCGGGAGCAGATACGCAGTATTTT. Its translation: CASSLDWAGADTQYF.